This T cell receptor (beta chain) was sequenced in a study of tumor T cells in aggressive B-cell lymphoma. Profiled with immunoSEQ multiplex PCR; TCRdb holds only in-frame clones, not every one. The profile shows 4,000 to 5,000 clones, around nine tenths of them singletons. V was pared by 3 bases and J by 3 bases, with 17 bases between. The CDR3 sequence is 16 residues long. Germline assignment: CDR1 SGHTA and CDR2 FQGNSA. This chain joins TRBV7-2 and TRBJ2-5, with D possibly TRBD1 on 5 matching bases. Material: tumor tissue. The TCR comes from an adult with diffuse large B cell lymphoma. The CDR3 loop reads CASSFQGIRAKETQYF. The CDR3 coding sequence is TGTGCCAGCAGCTTCCAGGGAATTCGGGCCAAAGAGACCCAGTACTTC.